This TCR beta chain was sequenced for a study of T-cell memory formation after mild COVID-19 (dated by TCRdb to the early 2020s). Regarding the research as a whole: TCR sequence clusters from the two donors were largely donor specific. Longitudinal TCRalpha and TCRbeta repertoire sequencing tracked T-cell clones expanding and contracting after mild COVID-19 in two donors. Two young, previously healthy adult volunteers made up the cohort, one male and one female. The study at large found these results: The second-wave clones that peaked on day 37 were not confirmed to be SARS-CoV-2 specific. Only two mild cases were covered by the study, and larger cohorts that include severe cases with pre-infection samples were considered necessary. Some responding clones were detected in pre-infection memory, which suggested that pre-existing cross-reactive memory T cells had joined the SARS-CoV-2 response. Contracting CD4+ clones were located mainly in the CM and EM memory subsets, whereas CD8+ clones were found to be enriched in EMRA. Clones contracting from day 15 to 85 had balanced CD4/CD8 phenotypes, while a second wave expanding from day 15 to 37 was biased towards CD4+.

This clonotype was detected ten times or more. The antigen it recognizes is unknown. No per-base quality is available; no much larger clone lies one base away. PBMCs were isolated by Ficoll-Paque density gradient centrifugation. The CDR3, cysteine through phenylalanine, is 14 amino acids long. The only DNA kept is the CDR3, 42 bases in frame from the first base. V was cut back by 4 bases and J by 2 bases, leaving a gap of 11 bases between them. CDR1 and CDR2 (SGHVS, FQNEAQ) derive from the germline V gene. Reads for this sample came from an Illumina NovaSeq 6000. TCRalpha and TCRbeta cDNA libraries were constructed by 5'RACE with constant-segment primers, with sample barcodes and unique molecular identifiers being introduced. RNA was extracted from every sample with Trizol reagent. Libraries were amplified in two PCR steps, with a second sample barcode and Illumina TruSeq adapters added in the second step. Sequencing of libraries was performed on an Illumina NovaSeq with 2 x 150 bp paired-end reads. For the original study's pipeline: With migec v1.2.7, reads were demultiplexed and then collapsed into UMI-guided consensus sequences. Using mixcr v2.1.11, the UMI consensuses were aligned to TRA and TRB V and J templates and assembled into clonotypes. A clonotype was counted as expanded or contracted only if both edgeR and NoisET called the change significant, with noise models trained on biological replicates. For edgeR calls, the cutoffs were a false discovery rate-adjusted p below 0.01 and a log2 fold-change threshold of 1. As an exploratory analysis of dynamics, PCA with hierarchical clustering was applied to max-normalized trajectories of the 1000 most abundant clonotypes. Separately sequenced CD4+ and CD8+ repertoires were used to assign a CD4 or CD8 phenotype to each responding clone. TCRdb reprocessed the public reads (quality trimming at Q25 with fastp, clone calling with MiXCR) and kept in-frame beta chains. Every entry covers one CDR3 protein and lists the most common genes and DNA from its rows. The V and J calls follow TCRdb's processing rather than the paper's. The sample records 300,000 to 400,000 distinct CDR3 sequences, about an eighth of which are singletons. Of the sample, about 22% falls within the top ten clones.

Sequenced input: PBMCs or a T cell subset sorted from them (not recorded which). The source is a man younger than 30 who had mild COVID-19 (a few samples of this study predate the infection). The sample titles of this study are shuffled in the database, so cell type and time point are left out; the donor was told from shared clones. The sequence links TRBV7-8 to TRBJ2-5; the D gene is possibly TRBD1 or TRBD2, each agreeing over 5 bases. In nucleotides, the sequence is TGTGCCAGCAGCTCCCGGGACGGGCAAGAGACCCAGTACTTC. Translated, it reads CASSSRDGQETQYF.